This T cell receptor (beta chain) was sequenced during a study of T cells in Graves' hyperthyroidism and ophthalmopathy. Study-wide background: At the time of initial diagnosis and before any treatment, peripheral blood was collected.

The V and J ends lost 3 bases and 2 bases respectively, with 14 bases between them. The CDR3 has 15 residues. The germline V gene encodes CDR1 MNHEY and CDR2 SMNVEV (reference sequence). This clonotype was detected ten times or more. RNA transcripts served as the template for amplifying TCR beta CDR3 regions. With the HTBI primer set, the TCR CDR3 went through a first round of RT-PCR. TCRdb reprocessed the multiplex PCR reads with MiXCR, giving one entry per CDR3 protein. The table lists over 300,000 distinct CDR3 sequences, about 15% of them singletons. This chain joins TRBV27 and TRBJ2-7, with D perhaps being TRBD1 or TRBD2 (6 bases each). The source material was blood. This receptor was obtained from a woman aged 55-75 years with Graves' hyperthyroidism. The DNA for the CDR3 is TGTGCCAGCAGTTTCCGGGGGCCAACACCCTACGAGCAGTACTTC. Translated: CASSFRGPTPYEQYF.